This is a list of T cell receptor beta chains from one sample in a study of blood T cells in healthy people across ages. TCRdb re-analysed the 5' RACE reads in MiXCR, keeping a single row per CDR3 protein. The sample contains about 1.6 million distinct CDR3 sequences, about 32% of which appear only once. Sample: blood. The receptors come from a woman aged 25 to 39 in good health. Each CDR3 is given with its conserved first and last residue. Fields, in order: clone size, V gene, J gene, D gene, CDR3 protein, CDR3 DNA. The D gene is left open where the match is weak. Part of the rows lack a size; the others show once, few, many or a class for expanded clones.

>few|TRBV12-3/TRBV12-4|TRBJ2-3|-
CASSLTGVSADTQYF
TGTGCCAGCAGTTTAACGGGAGTGAGCGCAGATACGCAGTATTTT
>-|TRBV11-3|TRBJ2-7|-
CVSSLGPTREQYF
TGTGTCAGCAGCTTAGGACCGACACGCGAGCAGTACTTC
>few|TRBV6-2/TRBV6-3|TRBJ2-2|-
CATSLTGELFF
TGTGCCACTTCTCTCACCGGGGAGCTGTTTTTT
>-|TRBV6-6|TRBJ1-2|TRBD1
CASSDMGQGDYGYTF
TGTGCCAGCAGTGACATGGGACAGGGTGACTATGGCTACACCTTC
>-|TRBV29-1|TRBJ2-3|TRBD2
CRTWASGFSTDTQYF
TGCAGGACATGGGCTAGCGGCTTTAGCACAGATACGCAGTATTTT
>-|TRBV4-1|TRBJ2-7|-
CASSQGFRGLYEQYF
TGCGCCAGCAGCCAAGGATTCCGCGGCCTCTACGAGCAGTACTTC
>few|TRBV12-3/TRBV12-4|TRBJ1-4|TRBD1
CASSARDRGRANEKLFF
TGTGCCAGCAGTGCCCGGGACAGGGGTAGAGCTAATGAAAAACTGTTTTTT
>-|TRBV6-1|TRBJ2-7|-
CASSEATGARHPEIAGKEQYF
TGTGCCAGCAGTGAAGCGACAGGGGCGCGGCACCCGGAAATAGCGGGAAAGGAGCAGTACTTC
>few|TRBV18|TRBJ2-7|-
CASSPPNSAPSYEQYF
TGTGCCAGCTCACCACCAAACAGTGCCCCATCCTACGAGCAGTACTTC
>-|TRBV20-1|TRBJ2-5|-
CSAQGAGSGETQYF
TGCAGTGCCCAGGGTGCAGGAAGTGGGGAGACCCAGTACTTC
>-|TRBV6-1|TRBJ1-1|-
CASSEGPHANTEAFF
TGTGCCAGCAGTGAAGGACCCCACGCGAACACTGAAGCTTTCTTT
>few|TRBV5-1|TRBJ2-3|TRBD1
CASSLTGGMTDTQYF
TGCGCCAGCAGCTTGACAGGGGGTATGACAGATACGCAGTATTTT
>-|TRBV27|TRBJ2-5|-
CASSTGGPRTQYF
TGTGCCAGCAGCACCGGAGGGCCTAGGACCCAGTACTTC
>-|TRBV6-5|TRBJ1-2|-
CASSYSNPVNYGYTF
TGTGCCAGCAGTTACTCGAATCCGGTAAACTATGGCTACACCTTC
>-|TRBV7-8|TRBJ2-5|-
CASSLGRLGETQYF
TGTGCCAGCAGCTTAGGGAGGTTAGGAGAGACCCAGTACTTC
>-|TRBV20-1|TRBJ2-7|-
CSAREPRGPSYEQYF
TGCAGTGCTAGAGAACCACGGGGGCCTTCCTACGAGCAGTACTTC
>-|TRBV20-1|TRBJ2-1|-
CSASRQMGTSHKQFF
TGCAGTGCTAGTCGACAAATGGGGACGTCGCATAAGCAGTTCTTC
>-|TRBV29-1|TRBJ2-5|TRBD2
CSVERTSGDQETQYF
TGCAGCGTCGAAAGGACTAGCGGGGACCAAGAGACCCAGTACTTC
>many|TRBV20-1|TRBJ2-5|-
CSARGPQGGETQYF
TGCAGTGCTAGAGGGCCGCAGGGCGGGGAGACCCAGTACTTC
>many|TRBV12-3/TRBV12-4|TRBJ2-1|TRBD1
CASSPGGSYNEQFF
TGTGCCAGCAGTCCAGGGGGCTCCTACAATGAGCAGTTCTTC
>-|TRBV9|TRBJ1-1|-
CASSTPGATEAFF
TGTGCCAGCAGCACCCCGGGGGCCACTGAAGCTTTCTTT
>many|TRBV5-6|TRBJ2-1|TRBD1
CASSLGQGASNEQFF
TGTGCCAGCAGTTTGGGACAGGGGGCATCCAATGAGCAGTTCTTC
>-|TRBV21-1|TRBJ2-5|-
CASSKVGTGQETQYF
TGTGCCAGCAGCAAGGTGGGGACGGGTCAAGAGACCCAGTACTTC
>few|TRBV18|TRBJ2-7|TRBD1
CASSQRGQGNEQYF
TGTGCCAGCTCACAACGGGGACAGGGGAACGAGCAGTACTTC
>-|TRBV12-3/TRBV12-4|TRBJ2-3|-
CASSSPTGLSGDTQYF
TGTGCCAGCAGTTCCCCGACAGGTCTGAGCGGAGATACGCAGTATTTT
>once|TRBV4-1|TRBJ2-5|-
CASSPSHGETQYF
TGCGCCAGCAGTCCTAGTCATGGGGAGACCCAGTACTTC
>-|TRBV7-9|TRBJ1-1|-
CASTPKTEAFF
TGTGCCAGCACCCCGAAGACTGAAGCTTTCTTT
>-|TRBV29-1|TRBJ1-2|TRBD1
CSVAGGRGYGYTF
TGCAGCGTTGCAGGGGGTAGGGGCTATGGCTACACCTTC
>many|TRBV12-3/TRBV12-4|TRBJ2-4|TRBD2
CASSFGGSGEAKNIQYF
TGTGCCAGCAGTTTCGGGGGGTCGGGAGAAGCCAAAAACATTCAGTACTTC
>once|TRBV20-1|TRBJ2-7|-
CSAKGEDYEQYF
TGCAGTGCTAAGGGAGAGGACTACGAGCAGTACTTC
>-|TRBV11-1|TRBJ2-1|-
CASSIARDGPKWQFF
TGTGCCAGCAGCATCGCCCGGGACGGACCGAAGTGGCAGTTCTTC
>once|TRBV5-6|TRBJ1-1|-
CASSKRGKGRSDTEAFF
TGTGCCAGCAGCAAAAGAGGGAAGGGGCGATCGGACACTGAAGCTTTCTTT
>few|TRBV20-1|TRBJ2-7|-
CSARDSSSPIYEQYF
TGCAGTGCTAGAGATAGTTCCTCTCCTATATACGAGCAGTACTTC
>-|TRBV7-9|TRBJ2-1|-
CASSPAAPLRLGQFF
TGTGCCAGCAGCCCAGCGGCCCCCCTACGGTTGGGGCAGTTCTTC
>-|TRBV4-1|TRBJ1-2|TRBD1
CASSHEETGTGYGYTF
TGCGCCAGCAGCCATGAGGAAACAGGGACAGGCTATGGCTACACCTTC
>-|TRBV20-1|TRBJ2-7|TRBD2
CSARVGTSASYEQYF
TGCAGTGCTAGAGTCGGGACTAGCGCAAGCTACGAGCAGTACTTC
>-|TRBV6-1|TRBJ2-3|-
CAAIFRRGGAGTDTQYF
TGTGCCGCAATCTTTCGGCGTGGCGGGGCCGGCACAGATACGCAGTATTTT
>-|TRBV9|TRBJ2-1|-
CASSVAPPVNNEQFF
TGTGCCAGCAGCGTAGCCCCCCCGGTGAACAATGAGCAGTTCTTC
>few|TRBV20-1|TRBJ2-3|-
CSANRVGRDTQYF
TGCAGTGCAAACAGGGTTGGGAGGGATACGCAGTATTTT
>-|TRBV27|TRBJ1-2|-
CASSWARGYTF
TGTGCCAGCAGTTGGGCCCGGGGCTACACCTTC
>-|TRBV20-1|TRBJ1-5|-
CSATGTRGLQPQHF
TGCAGTGCAACCGGGACAAGGGGACTTCAGCCCCAGCATTTT
>-|TRBV3-1|TRBJ2-2|-
CASRLDRSANTGELFF
TGTGCCAGCAGACTCGACAGGAGCGCGAACACCGGGGAGCTGTTTTTT
>-|TRBV5-6|TRBJ2-5|TRBD1
CASSFPRGPGNEQYF
TGTGCCAGCAGCTTTCCCAGGGGGCCCGGCAATGAGCAGTACTTC
>-|TRBV5-4|TRBJ2-1|TRBD2
CASSAIAGGRNNEQFF
TGTGCCAGCAGCGCAATAGCGGGGGGGCGTAACAATGAGCAGTTCTTC
>-|TRBV4-1|TRBJ2-2|-
CASTDQGRDTGELFF
TGCGCCAGCACCGATCAGGGGCGGGACACCGGGGAGCTGTTTTTT
>few|TRBV27|TRBJ2-7|-
CASSFPHYEQYF
TGTGCCAGCAGTTTCCCCCACTACGAGCAGTACTTC
>-|TRBV10-1|TRBJ2-1|TRBD2
CASSESASGINEQFF
TGCGCCAGCAGTGAGTCTGCTAGCGGAATAAATGAGCAGTTCTTC
>few|TRBV20-1|TRBJ1-1|-
CSADRGQANTEAFF
TGCAGTGCTGACCGCGGGCAGGCGAACACTGAAGCTTTCTTT
>-|TRBV6-1|TRBJ1-2|-
CASSEIGPPGGGYTF
TGTGCCAGCAGTGAAATCGGCCCGCCCGGGGGTGGCTACACCTTC